This T cell receptor beta chain was sequenced in a study of T cell changes during pregnancy in multiple sclerosis. Sequencing used immunoSEQ multiplex PCR; TCRdb keeps in-frame clones, though not all of them. The repertoire consists of some 70,000 clones, with 91% occurring once and the leading ten covering under 0.3%. The CDR3 is made up of 14 amino acids. Germline loops: CDR1 SGHTA, CDR2 FQGNSA. V lost 2 bases to trimming and J lost 7 bases; unmatched junction nucleotides: 5. The source material was CD4+ T cells from peripheral blood mononuclear cells, sampled in the third trimester of pregnancy. This receptor was identified in a female donor in good health, enrolled as a control in a pregnancy study. V usage is TRBV7-2 and J usage is TRBJ1-2, with TRBD1 identical over 9 bases. DNA for the CDR3: TGTGCCAGCAGCTTACGGACAGGGGAGATTGGCTACACCTTC. Its protein is CASSLRTGEIGYTF. Full variable domain (remainder filled in from reference TRBV7-2 and TRBJ1-2): GAGVSQSPSNKVTEKGKDVELRCDPISGHTALYWYRQSLGQGLEFLIYFQGNSAPDKSGLPSDRFSAERTGGSVSTLTIQRTQQEDSAVYLCASSLRTGEIGYTFGSGTRLTVV.